This T cell receptor (beta chain) emerged from a study of spatial heterogeneity in lung cancer. The overall study: Within raw reads, each unique TCR and UMI combination appeared on average more than ten times.

Points from the study as a whole: Tumor TCRs that were ubiquitous and expanded showed up in blood more at resection than follow-up.

In the library, each TCR cDNA molecule bore its own unique molecular identifier. One entry per CDR3 protein results from TCRdb running MiXCR on the 5' RACE reads. Among 45,000 to 65,000 distinct CDR3 sequences listed, more than 6.5% were seen once. Time point given: sample taken at primary tumor resection. Tumor, nontumor lung or frozen PBMC supplied whole RNA, sequenced without sorting. A total of around 67 untreated early-stage non-small cell lung cancer patients served as donors. Comment on this clonotype: The antigen is not known.

Sequenced here: PBMCs, sampled at surgery. This receptor was obtained from a female donor with early-stage non-small cell lung cancer.

This CDR3 is CAWSSGLAGATDTQYF. DNA of the CDR3: TGTGCCTGGAGCTCCGGACTAGCGGGGGCCACAGATACGCAGTATTTT. The rearrangement links TRBV30 to TRBJ2-3; 13 positions match TRBD2. V trimming: 3 bases; J trimming: 2 bases; junction bases outside the gene matches: 5. Germline V CDR1 and CDR2: GTSNPN, SVGIG (reference sequence). The CDR3 consists of 16 residues.